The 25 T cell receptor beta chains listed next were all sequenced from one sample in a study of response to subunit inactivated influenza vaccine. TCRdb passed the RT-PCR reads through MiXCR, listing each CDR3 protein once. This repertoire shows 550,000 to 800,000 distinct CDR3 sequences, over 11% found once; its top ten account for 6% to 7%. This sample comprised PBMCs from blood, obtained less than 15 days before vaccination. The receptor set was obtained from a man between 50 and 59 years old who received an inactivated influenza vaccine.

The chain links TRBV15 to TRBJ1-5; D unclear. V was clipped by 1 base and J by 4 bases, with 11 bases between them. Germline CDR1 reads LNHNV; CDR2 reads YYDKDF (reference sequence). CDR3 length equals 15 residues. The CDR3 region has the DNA TGTGCCACCAGCAGAGCTCTGGAGGGAAATCAGCCCCAGCATTTT. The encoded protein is CATSRALEGNQPQHF.

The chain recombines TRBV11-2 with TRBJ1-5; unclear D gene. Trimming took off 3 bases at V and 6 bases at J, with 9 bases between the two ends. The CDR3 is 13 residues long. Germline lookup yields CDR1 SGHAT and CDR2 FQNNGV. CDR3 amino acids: CASSFGVLQPQHF. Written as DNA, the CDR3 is TGTGCCAGCAGCTTCGGAGTACTTCAGCCCCAGCATTTT.

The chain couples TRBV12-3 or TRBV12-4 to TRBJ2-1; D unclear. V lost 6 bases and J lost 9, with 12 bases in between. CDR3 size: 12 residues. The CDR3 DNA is TGTGCCAGCAGCTGGAATGGGGTTGAGCAGTTCTTC. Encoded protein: CASSWNGVEQFF.

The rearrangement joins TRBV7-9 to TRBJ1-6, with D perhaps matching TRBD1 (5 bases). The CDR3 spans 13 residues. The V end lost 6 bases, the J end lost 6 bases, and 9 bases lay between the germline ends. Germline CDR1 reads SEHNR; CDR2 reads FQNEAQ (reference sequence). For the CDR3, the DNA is TGTGCCAGCAGGGACACTTTTAATTCACCCCTCCACTTT. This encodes CASRDTFNSPLHF.

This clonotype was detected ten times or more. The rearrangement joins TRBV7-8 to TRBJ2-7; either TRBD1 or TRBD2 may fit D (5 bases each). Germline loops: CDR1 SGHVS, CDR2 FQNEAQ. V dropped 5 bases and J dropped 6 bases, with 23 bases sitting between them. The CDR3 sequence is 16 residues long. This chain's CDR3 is CASSPDYRARGREQYF. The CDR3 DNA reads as TGTGCCAGCAGCCCCGATTATAGGGCCCGGGGACGCGAGCAGTACTTC. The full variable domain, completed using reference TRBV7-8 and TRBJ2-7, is GAGVSQSPRYKVAKRGQDVALRCDPISGHVSLFWYQQALGQGPEFLTYFQNEAQLDKSGLPSDRFFAERPEGSVSTLKIQRTQQEDSAVYLCASSPDYRARGREQYFGPGTRLTVT.

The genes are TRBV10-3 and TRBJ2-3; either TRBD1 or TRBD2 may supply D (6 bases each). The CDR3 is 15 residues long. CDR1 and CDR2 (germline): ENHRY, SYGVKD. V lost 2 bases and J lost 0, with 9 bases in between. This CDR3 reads CAISEQGTSTDTQYF. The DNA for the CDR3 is TGTGCCATCAGTGAGCAGGGGACTAGCACAGATACGCAGTATTTT.

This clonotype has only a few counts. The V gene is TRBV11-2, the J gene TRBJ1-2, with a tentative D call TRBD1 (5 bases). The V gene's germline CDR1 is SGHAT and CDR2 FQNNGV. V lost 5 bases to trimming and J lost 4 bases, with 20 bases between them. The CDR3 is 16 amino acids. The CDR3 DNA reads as TGTGCCAGCAGCACGCTACATGGGGCGAGTGTCTATGGCTACACCTTC. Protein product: CASSTLHGASVYGYTF.

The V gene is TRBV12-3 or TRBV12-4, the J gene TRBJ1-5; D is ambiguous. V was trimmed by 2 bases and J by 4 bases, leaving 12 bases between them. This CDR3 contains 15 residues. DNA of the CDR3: TGTGCCAGCAGTTTAATTGGTGAGCCGAATCAGCCCCAGCATTTT. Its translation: CASSLIGEPNQPQHF.

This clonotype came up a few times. The DNA of the CDR3 is TGCAGCGATCCACTAGCGGCCTCCTACAATGAGCAGTTCTTC. Residues: CSDPLAASYNEQFF. The chain carries TRBV29-1 and TRBJ2-1; 8 bases line up with TRBD2. CDR3 length equals 14 residues. CDR1 is SQVTM, CDR2 ANQGSEA, per germline. With V trimmed by 7 bases and J by 0 bases, 5 bases remained unmatched.

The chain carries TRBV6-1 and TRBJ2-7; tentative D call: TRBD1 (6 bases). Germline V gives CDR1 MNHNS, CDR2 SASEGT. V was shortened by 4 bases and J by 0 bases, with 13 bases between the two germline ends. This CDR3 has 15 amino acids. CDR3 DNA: TGTGCCAGCAGTGTAATGGGACATAGCTCCTACGAGCAGTACTTC. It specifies CASSVMGHSSYEQYF.

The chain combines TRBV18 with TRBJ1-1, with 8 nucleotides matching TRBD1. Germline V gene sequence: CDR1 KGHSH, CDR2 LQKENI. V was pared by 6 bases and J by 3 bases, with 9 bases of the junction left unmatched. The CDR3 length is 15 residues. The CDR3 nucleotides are TGTGCCAGCTCGCAATCCAGGGGGCTAGACACTGAAGCTTTCTTT. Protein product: CASSQSRGLDTEAFF.

CDR3 amino acids: CASSYPDRGHNQPQHF. In nucleotides, the CDR3 is TGTGCCAGCAGTTACCCTGACAGGGGGCACAATCAGCCCCAGCATTTT. This chain links TRBV6-2 or TRBV6-3 with TRBJ1-5; 10 bases match TRBD1. The V gene's germline CDR1 is MNHEY and CDR2 SVGEGT. This CDR3 comprises 16 residues. V dropped 2 bases and J dropped 3; count of bases not matched to a gene: 4.

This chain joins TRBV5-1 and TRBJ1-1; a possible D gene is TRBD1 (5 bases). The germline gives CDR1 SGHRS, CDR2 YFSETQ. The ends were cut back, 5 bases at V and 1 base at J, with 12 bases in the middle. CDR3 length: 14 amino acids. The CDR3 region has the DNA TGCGCCAGCAGGGGGACGGACGGGAACACTGAAGCTTTCTTT. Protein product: CASRGTDGNTEAFF.

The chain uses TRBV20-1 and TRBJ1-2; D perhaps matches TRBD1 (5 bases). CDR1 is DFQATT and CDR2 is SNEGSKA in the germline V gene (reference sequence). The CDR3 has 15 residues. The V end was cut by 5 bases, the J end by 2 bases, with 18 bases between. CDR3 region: CSAPGTGVKNYGYTF. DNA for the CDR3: TGCAGTGCTCCCGGGACCGGTGTGAAAAACTATGGCTACACCTTC.

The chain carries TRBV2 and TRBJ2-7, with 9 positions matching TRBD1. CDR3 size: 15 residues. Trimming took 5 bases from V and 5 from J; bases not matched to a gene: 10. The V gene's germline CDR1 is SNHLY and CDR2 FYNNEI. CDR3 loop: CASSNPGQGSDEQYF. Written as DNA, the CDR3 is TGTGCCAGCAGTAATCCGGGACAGGGAAGCGACGAGCAGTACTTC.

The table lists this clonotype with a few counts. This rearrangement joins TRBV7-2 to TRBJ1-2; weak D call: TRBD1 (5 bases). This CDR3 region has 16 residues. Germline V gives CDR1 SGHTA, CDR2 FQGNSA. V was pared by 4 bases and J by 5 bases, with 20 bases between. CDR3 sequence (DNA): TGTGCCAGCAGCTCCACGGAGGGGCGGGGGTTTTATGGCTACACCTTC. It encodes CASSSTEGRGFYGYTF. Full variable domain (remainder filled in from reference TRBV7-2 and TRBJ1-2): GAGVSQSPSNKVTEKGKDVELRCDPISGHTALYWYRQSLGQGLEFLIYFQGNSAPDKSGLPSDRFSAERTGGSVSTLTIQRTQQEDSAVYLCASSSTEGRGFYGYTFGSGTRLTVV.

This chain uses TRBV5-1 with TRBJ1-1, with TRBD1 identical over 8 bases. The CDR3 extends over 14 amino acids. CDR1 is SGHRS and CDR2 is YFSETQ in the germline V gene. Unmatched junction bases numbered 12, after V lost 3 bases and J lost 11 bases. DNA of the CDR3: TGCGCCAGCAGCTCGACAGGGGCCCTACACGGGGCTTTCTTT. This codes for CASSSTGALHGAFF.

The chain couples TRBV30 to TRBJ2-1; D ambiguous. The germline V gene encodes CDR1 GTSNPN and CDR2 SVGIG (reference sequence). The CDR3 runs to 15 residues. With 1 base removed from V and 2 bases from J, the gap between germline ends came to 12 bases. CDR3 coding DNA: TGTGCCTGGAGTGCGTCCCCCGCACCCTACAATGAGCAGTTCTTC. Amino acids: CAWSASPAPYNEQFF.

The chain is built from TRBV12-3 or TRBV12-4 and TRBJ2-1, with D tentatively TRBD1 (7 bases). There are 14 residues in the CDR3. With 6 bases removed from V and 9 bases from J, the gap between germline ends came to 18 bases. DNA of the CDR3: TGTGCCAGCAGCAAGGCAGGGGGGCAAGGTGAGCAGTTCTTC. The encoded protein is CASSKAGGQGEQFF.

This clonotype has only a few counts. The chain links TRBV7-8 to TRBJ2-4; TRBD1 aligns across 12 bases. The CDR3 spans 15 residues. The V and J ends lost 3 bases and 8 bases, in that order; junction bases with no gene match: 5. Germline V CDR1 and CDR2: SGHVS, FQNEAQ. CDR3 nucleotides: TGTGCCAGCAGCTTGGGGACAGGGGGCAGGTACATTCAGTACTTC. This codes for CASSLGTGGRYIQYF.

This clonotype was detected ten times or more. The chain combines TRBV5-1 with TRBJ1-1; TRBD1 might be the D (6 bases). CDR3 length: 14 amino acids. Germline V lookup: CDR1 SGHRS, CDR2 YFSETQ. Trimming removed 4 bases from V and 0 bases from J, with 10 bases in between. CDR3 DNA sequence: TGCGCCAGCAGCCCTGGACAGATGAACACTGAAGCTTTCTTT. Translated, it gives CASSPGQMNTEAFF.

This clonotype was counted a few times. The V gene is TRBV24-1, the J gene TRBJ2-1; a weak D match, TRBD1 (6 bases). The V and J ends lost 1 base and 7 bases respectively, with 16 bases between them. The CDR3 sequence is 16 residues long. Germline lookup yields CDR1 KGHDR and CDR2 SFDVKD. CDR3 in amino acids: CATSDFPRQGRNEQFF. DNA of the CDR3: TGTGCCACCAGTGATTTCCCGCGTCAGGGGAGAAATGAGCAGTTCTTC.

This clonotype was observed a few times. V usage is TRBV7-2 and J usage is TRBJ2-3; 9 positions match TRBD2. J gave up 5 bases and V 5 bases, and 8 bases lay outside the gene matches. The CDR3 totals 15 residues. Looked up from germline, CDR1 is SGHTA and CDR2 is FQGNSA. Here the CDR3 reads CASSPSGGRRDTQYF. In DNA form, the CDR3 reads TGTGCCAGCAGCCCCAGCGGGGGGAGACGAGATACGCAGTATTTT.

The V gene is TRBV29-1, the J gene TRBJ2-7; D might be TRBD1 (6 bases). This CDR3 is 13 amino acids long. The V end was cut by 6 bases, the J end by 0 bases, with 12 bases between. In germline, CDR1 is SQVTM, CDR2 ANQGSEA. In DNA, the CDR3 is TGCAGCGTGACCGGGACAATCTCCTACGAGCAGTACTTC. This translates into CSVTGTISYEQYF.

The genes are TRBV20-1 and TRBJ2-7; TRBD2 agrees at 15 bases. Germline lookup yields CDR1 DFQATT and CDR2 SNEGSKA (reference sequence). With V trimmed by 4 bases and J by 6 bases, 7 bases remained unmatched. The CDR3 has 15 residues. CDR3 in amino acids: CSATGLAGGLAEQYF. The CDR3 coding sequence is TGCAGTGCTACCGGACTAGCGGGGGGGTTAGCCGAGCAGTACTTC.